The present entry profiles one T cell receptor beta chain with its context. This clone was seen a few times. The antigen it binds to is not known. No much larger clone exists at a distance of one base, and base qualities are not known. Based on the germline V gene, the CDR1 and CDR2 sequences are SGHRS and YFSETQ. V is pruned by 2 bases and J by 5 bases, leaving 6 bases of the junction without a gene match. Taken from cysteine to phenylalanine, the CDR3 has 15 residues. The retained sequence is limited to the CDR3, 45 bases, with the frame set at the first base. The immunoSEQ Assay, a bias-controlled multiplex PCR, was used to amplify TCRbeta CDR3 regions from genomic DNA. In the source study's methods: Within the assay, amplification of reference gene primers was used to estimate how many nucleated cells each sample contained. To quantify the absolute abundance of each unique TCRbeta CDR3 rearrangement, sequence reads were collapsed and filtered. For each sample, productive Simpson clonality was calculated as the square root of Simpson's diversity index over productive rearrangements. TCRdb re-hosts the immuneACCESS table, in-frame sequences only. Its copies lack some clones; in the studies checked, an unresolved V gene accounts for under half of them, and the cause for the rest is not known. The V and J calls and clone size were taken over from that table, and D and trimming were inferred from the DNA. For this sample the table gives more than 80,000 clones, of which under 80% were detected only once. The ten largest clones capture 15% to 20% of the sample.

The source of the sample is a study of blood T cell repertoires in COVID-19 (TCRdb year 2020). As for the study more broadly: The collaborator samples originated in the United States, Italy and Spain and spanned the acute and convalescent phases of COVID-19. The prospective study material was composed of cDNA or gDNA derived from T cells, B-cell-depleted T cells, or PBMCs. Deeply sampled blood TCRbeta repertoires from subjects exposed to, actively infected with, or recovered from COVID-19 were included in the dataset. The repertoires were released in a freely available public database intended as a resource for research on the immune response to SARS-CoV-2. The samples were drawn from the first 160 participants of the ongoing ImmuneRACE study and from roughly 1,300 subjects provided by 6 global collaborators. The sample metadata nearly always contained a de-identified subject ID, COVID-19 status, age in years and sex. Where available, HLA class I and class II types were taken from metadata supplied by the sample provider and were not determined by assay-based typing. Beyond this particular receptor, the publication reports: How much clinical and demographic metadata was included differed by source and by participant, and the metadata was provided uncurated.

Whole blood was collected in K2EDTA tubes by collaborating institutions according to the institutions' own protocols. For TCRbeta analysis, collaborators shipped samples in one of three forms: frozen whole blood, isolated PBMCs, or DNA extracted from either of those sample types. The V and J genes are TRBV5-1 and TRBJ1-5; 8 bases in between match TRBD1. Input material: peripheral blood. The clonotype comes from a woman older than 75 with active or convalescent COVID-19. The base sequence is TGCGCCAGCAGCTTCCAGGGGGCTGTGGATCAGCCCCAGCATTTT. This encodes CASSFQGAVDQPQHF.